This TCR beta chain was recorded in a study of read filtering for tumor transcriptome and immune sequencing. Study-level background: Mean patient age was roughly 66 years, range about 45 to 85; 17 male, 12 to 15 female. Study conclusions and caveats: This fraction held mixed bone marrow immune cells after CD138-negative sorting. Single-read clonotypes: 80% to 90% of IR-seq clonotypes (around 3.5% of reads), 74.6% of RNA-seq clonotypes (44.6% of reads).

The library was built from 400 ng RNA with molecular barcoded adaptors for alpha/delta and beta/gamma chains. A single record per CDR3 protein comes from TCRdb applying MiXCR to the reads. The profile shows about 47,000 distinct CDR3 sequences, over 9.5% of them singletons. Sampling of bone marrow took place during active disease in every patient. V lost 7 bases and J lost 3; bases outside the gene matches: 7. This CDR3 contains 14 residues. In this sample, this clonotype turned up many times. Antigen specificity is unknown. Sample: a population of CD138-negative cells sorted from bone marrow. The TCR comes from a donor aged 40 or older with multiple myeloma. The chain carries TRBV12-3 or TRBV12-4 and TRBJ2-7, with 9 bases that match TRBD2. The CDR3 here is CASNVAGARYEQYF. For the CDR3, the DNA is TGTGCCAGCAACGTAGCGGGAGCCCGCTACGAGCAGTACTTC.